This TCR beta chain was captured by sequencing in a study of blood T cell repertoires in COVID-19 (dated by TCRdb to 2019 to 2021). For context, the study as a whole: Samples from collaborators originated in the United States, Italy and Spain and spanned both the acute and convalescent phases of COVID-19. The dataset comprised deeply sampled blood TCRbeta repertoires from subjects exposed to, actively infected with, or recovered from COVID-19. Nearly every sample came with metadata listing a de-identified subject ID, COVID-19 status, age in years and sex. Where available, HLA class I and class II types were obtained from metadata supplied by the sample provider rather than from assay-based typing. The samples were drawn from the first 160 participants of the ongoing ImmuneRACE study and from over 950 subjects provided by 6 global collaborators. The repertoires were made available in a free public database intended to serve as a resource for research on the immune response to SARS-CoV-2. The prospective study material was composed of cDNA or gDNA derived from T cells, B-cell-depleted T cells, or PBMCs.

Findings and caveats that apply to the study as a whole: The quantity of clinical and demographic metadata differed by source and by participant and was supplied without curation.

The immunoSEQ Assay, a bias-controlled multiplex PCR, was used to amplify TCRbeta CDR3 regions from genomic DNA. Turning to the authors' computational methods: Within the assay, amplification of reference gene primers was used to estimate how many nucleated cells each sample contained. To quantify the absolute abundance of each unique TCRbeta CDR3 rearrangement, sequence reads were collapsed and filtered. For each sample, productive Simpson clonality was calculated as the square root of Simpson's diversity index over productive rearrangements. TCRdb holds this immuneACCESS table with in-frame rearrangements only. Some clones are missing; in checked studies, unresolved V genes explain under half, and the rest has no known cause. Clone size and the V and J calls come from that table; the DNA yielded D and trimming. The sample table contains approximately 300,000 clones; only one count was recorded for approximately 82% of them. The ten largest account for around 1.2% of the sample.

Collaborating institutions collected whole blood in K2EDTA tubes following their own protocols. For TCRbeta analysis, collaborators shipped samples as frozen whole blood, isolated PBMCs, or DNA extracted from either of those sample types. With respect to this clone: The target of this receptor is not known. No base quality values were provided; no much bigger clone lies one nucleotide off.

Germline trimming amounts to 2 bases on V and 7 bases on J, with 6 as the count of junction bases outside the gene matches. Based on the germline V gene, the CDR1 and CDR2 sequences are SGHAT and FQNNGV. The CDR3 spans 16 residues, from the cysteine through the phenylalanine. Only the CDR3 DNA stays, 48 bases, in frame from base 1. Sequenced material: peripheral blood. The sequence links TRBV11-2 to TRBJ1-4, and 11 junctional nucleotides match TRBD1. The clonotype was recovered from a woman in her forties or fifties with acute or convalescent COVID-19. The base sequence is TGTGCCAGCAGCTTATTATCGGGACAGGGGGGTGAAAAACTGTTTTTT. This gives the protein CASSLLSGQGGEKLFF.